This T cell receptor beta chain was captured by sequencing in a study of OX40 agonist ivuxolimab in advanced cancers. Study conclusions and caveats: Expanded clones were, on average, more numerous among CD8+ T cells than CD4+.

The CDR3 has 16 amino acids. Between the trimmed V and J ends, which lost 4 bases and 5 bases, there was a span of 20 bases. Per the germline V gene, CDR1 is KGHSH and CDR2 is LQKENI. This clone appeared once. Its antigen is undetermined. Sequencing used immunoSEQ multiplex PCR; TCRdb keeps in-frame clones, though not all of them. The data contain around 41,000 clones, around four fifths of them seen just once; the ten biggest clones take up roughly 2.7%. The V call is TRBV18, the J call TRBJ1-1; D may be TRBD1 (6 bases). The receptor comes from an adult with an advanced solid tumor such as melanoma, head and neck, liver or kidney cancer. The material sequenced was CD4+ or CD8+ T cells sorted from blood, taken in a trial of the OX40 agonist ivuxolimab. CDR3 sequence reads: CASSLRNTGIRTEAFF. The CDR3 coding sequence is TGTGCCAGCTCACTTCGTAATACAGGGATACGGACTGAAGCTTTCTTT. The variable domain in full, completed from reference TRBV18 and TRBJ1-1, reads NAGVMQNPRHLVRRRGQEARLRCSPMKGHSHVYWYRQLPEEGLKFMVYLQKENIIDESGMPKERFSAEFPKEGPSILRIQQVVRGDSAAYFCASSLRNTGIRTEAFFGQGTRLTVV.